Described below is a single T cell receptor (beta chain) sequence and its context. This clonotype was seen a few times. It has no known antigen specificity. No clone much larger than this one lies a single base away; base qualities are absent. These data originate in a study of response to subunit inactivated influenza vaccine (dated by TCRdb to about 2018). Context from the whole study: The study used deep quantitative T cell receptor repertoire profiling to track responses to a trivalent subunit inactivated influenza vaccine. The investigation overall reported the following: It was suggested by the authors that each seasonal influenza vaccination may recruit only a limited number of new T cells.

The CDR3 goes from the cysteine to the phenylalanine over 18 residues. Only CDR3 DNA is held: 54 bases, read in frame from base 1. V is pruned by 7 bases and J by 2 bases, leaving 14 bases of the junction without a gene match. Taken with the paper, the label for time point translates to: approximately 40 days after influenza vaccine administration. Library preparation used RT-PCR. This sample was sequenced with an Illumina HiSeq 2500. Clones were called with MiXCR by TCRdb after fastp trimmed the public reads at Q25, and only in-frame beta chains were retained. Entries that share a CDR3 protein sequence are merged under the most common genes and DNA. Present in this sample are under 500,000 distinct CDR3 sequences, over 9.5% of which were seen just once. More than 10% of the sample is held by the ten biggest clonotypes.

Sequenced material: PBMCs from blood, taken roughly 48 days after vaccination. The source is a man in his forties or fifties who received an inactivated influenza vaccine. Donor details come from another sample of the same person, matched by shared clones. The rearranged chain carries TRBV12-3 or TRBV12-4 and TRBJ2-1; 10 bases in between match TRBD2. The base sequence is TGTGCCAGCACCCCCCTGGTTAAGCTAGCGGGGGCCTACAATGAGCAGTTCTTC. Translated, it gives CASTPLVKLAGAYNEQFF.